The subject of this entry is one T cell receptor beta chain. This clonotype was seen at least ten times. What antigen it recognizes has not been identified. The input lacks base qualities; no much larger clone sits a single base away. TCR beta CDR3 regions were amplified from RNA transcripts. The TCR CDR3 was subjected to a first round of RT-PCR using the HTBI primer set and the Qiagen OneStep RT-PCR kit. Libraries were constructed in a second round of multiplex PCR, after which size selection and purification were performed. The libraries were sequenced on an Illumina HiSeq2000 using paired-end 100 bp reads. As for the authors' bioinformatics: SOAPnuke was used to process the raw data, throwing out any read that contained adapters or uncalled bases, had a mean Phred below 15, or lacked an exact constant-primer or identifier match. High-quality paired reads were merged using COPE v1.2.5, and each unique nucleotide sequence was defined as a clonotype. MiTCR v1.1 was used to align clonotypes to the IMGT TRBV, TRBD and TRBJ reference segments. Analysis was restricted to V-J combinations with a frequency above 0.0001, which covered roughly 99% of repertoires. A TCS score was defined as the ratio of F50 (clonal expansion) to E x V (chaos), with BLOSUM62-based TCRdist applied between CDR3 peptides within each V-J. Welch's t-statistics and random forest reduced fewer than 550 V-J features to 13, which were used in a naive Bayes classifier (R e1071). The raw public data were reprocessed by TCRdb itself: fastp quality trimming at Q25, MiXCR clonotype calling, in-frame beta chains only. Under each unique CDR3 protein, matching rows form one entry showing the most common genes and DNA. TCRdb's processing, not the authors', yielded these V and J calls. The sample records 700,000 or so distinct CDR3 sequences, about a sixth of which are singletons. In total, the top ten clones hold approximately 8.4% of the sample.

These data come from a study of T cells in Graves' hyperthyroidism and ophthalmopathy (dated by TCRdb to the late 2010s). With respect to the entire study: Peripheral blood was collected at initial diagnosis, before any treatment. The roughly 91 discovery patients were randomly divided into training and test sets at a 7:3 ratio. The study also compared thyroid tissue and blood T-cell repertoires from more than five Graves' hyperthyroidism patients. The paper describes TCR Vbeta CDR3 sequencing of 120 to 150 peripheral blood samples, made up of some 40 ophthalmopathy patients, 70 to 75 hyperthyroidism patients and 17 progressor patients. After sampling, hyperthyroidism patients received methimazole starting at 30 mg daily, and ophthalmopathy patients received high-dose intravenous methylprednisolone. Prospective prediction of ophthalmopathy was tested in an independent validation cohort of approximately 18 hyperthyroidism patients and 15 to 17 patients who later progressed to ophthalmopathy. To identify distinguishing TCR V-J signatures, a discovery cohort of around 100 patients was used, comprising 43 with Graves' ophthalmopathy and around 60 with stable Graves' hyperthyroidism. Here is what the overall study found, with its caveats: No statistical method was used to set the sample size in advance, and investigators knew the group allocation. In validation, progression to ophthalmopathy was predicted by the model with 70.59% sensitivity and roughly 76% specificity, a median of around 6.5 months before onset. Most expanded thyroid clonotypes (frequency above 0.001) were also found in blood, which suggests that blood repertoires may mirror thyroid immune responses. Ophthalmopathy was separated from stable hyperthyroidism by a 13 V-J signature model, with around 88% sensitivity and approximately 84% specificity obtained in cross-validation and 80%/75% obtained in testing.

Graves' hyperthyroidism was defined as stable when no progression to ophthalmopathy occurred over 18 months of follow-up. The hyperthyroidism patients were between 18 and 65 years old and newly diagnosed, with a disease duration of less than 2 months. Exclusion was applied to patients with uncontrolled infections, other autoimmune diseases, pregnancy or lactation. Diagnoses were based on clinical symptoms, serum thyroxine and TRAb, thyroid ultrasound and orbital computed tomography. Ficoll-Paque density gradient centrifugation was used to isolate PBMCs from 9.5 to 10 ml of fresh peripheral blood. Trizol reagent was used to extract total RNA, and RNA quality was then checked on an Agilent 2100 Bioanalyzer. Material: blood. The receptor was isolated from a man between 18 and 29 years old with Graves' hyperthyroidism.

The CDR3 in this case is CASLEGNSYEQYF. At the DNA level, the sequence is TGTGCCAGCCTAGAGGGCAACTCCTACGAGCAGTACTTC. The sequence links TRBV28 to TRBJ2-7; the D gene is perhaps TRBD2, on 5 matching bases. According to the germline V gene, CDR1 reads MDHEN and CDR2 reads SYDVKM. V lost 8 bases and J lost 0 bases; the stretch between them is 11 bases long. The CDR3, from cysteine to phenylalanine, totals 13 residues. The sequence is cut down to CDR3 DNA, 39 bases in frame from base 1.